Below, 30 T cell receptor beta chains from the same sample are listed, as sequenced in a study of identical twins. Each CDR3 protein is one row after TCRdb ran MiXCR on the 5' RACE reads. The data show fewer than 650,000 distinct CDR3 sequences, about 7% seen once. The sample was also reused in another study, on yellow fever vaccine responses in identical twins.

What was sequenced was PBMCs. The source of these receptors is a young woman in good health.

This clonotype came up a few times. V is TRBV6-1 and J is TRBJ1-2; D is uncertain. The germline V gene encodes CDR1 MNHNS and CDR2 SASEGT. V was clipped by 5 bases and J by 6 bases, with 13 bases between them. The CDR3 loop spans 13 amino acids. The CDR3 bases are TGTGCCAGCAGTCTGGGTCTAGCAGATGGCTACACCTTC. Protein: CASSLGLADGYTF.

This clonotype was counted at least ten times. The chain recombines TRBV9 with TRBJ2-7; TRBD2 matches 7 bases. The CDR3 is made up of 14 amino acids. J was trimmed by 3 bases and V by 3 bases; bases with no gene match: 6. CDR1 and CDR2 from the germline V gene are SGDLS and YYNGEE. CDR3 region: CASSATGTNYEQYF. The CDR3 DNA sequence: TGTGCCAGCAGCGCGACCGGGACTAACTACGAGCAGTACTTC.

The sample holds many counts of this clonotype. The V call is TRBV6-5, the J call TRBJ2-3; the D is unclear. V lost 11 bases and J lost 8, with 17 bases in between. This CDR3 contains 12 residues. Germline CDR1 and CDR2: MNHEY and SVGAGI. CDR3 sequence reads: CAVTLSGGTQYF. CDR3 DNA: TGTGCCGTCACCCTCAGTGGCGGTACGCAGTATTTT.

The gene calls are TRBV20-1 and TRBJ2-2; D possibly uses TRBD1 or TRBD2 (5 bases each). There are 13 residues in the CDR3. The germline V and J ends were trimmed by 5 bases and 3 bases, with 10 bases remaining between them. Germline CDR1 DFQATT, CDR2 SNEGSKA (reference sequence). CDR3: CSASGTYTGELFF. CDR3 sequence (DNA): TGCAGTGCTTCCGGGACGTACACCGGGGAGCTGTTTTTT.

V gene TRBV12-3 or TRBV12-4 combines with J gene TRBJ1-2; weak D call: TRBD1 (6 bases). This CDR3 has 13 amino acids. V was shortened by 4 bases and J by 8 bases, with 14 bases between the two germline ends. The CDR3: CASSSPNRDGYTF. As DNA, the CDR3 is TGTGCCAGCAGTTCTCCCAACAGGGACGGCTACACCTTC.

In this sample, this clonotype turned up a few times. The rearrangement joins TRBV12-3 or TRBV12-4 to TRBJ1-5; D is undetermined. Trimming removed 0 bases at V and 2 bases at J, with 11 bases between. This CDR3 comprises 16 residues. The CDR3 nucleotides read TGTGCCAGCAGTTTAGCTCCCCAGGCTCGCAATCAGCCCCAGCATTTT. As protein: CASSLAPQARNQPQHF.

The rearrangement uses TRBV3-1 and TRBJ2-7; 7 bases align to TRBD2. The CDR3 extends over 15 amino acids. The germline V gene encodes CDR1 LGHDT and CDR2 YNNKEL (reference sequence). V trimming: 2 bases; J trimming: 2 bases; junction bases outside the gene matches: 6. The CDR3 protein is CASSQPGDYPYEQYF. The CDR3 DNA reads TGTGCCAGCAGCCAACCCGGGGACTACCCCTACGAGCAGTACTTC.

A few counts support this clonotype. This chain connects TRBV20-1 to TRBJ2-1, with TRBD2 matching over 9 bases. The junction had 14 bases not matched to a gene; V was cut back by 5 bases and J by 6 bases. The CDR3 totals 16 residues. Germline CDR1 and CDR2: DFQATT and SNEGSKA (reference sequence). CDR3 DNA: TGCAGTGCTGCCAGCATTCTAGCGGGGAACGCCAATGAGCAGTTCTTC. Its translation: CSAASILAGNANEQFF.

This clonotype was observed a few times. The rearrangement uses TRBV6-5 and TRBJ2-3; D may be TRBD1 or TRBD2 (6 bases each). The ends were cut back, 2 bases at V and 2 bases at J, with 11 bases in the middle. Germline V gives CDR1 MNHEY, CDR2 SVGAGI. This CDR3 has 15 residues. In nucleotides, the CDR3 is TGTGCCAGCAGTTACGGGGGGCACGCCACAGATACGCAGTATTTT. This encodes CASSYGGHATDTQYF.

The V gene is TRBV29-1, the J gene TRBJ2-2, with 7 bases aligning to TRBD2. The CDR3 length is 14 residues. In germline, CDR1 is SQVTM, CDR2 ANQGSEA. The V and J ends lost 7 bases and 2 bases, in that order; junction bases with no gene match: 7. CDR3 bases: TGCAGCGCGAGCCGGGACTACAACACCGGGGAGCTGTTTTTT. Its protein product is CSASRDYNTGELFF.

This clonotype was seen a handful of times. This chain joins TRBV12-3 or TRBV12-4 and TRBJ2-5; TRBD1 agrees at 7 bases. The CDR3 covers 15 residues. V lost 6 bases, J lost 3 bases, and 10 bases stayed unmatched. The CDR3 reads CASSRTGRGKETQYF. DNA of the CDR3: TGTGCCAGCAGCAGGACAGGTAGAGGGAAAGAGACCCAGTACTTC.

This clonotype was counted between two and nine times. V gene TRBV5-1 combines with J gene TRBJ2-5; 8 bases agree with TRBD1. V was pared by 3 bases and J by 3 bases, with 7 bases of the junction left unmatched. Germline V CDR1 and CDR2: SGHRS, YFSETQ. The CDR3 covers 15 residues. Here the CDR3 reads CASSSTGAGKETQYF. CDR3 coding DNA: TGCGCCAGCAGCTCGACAGGGGCCGGGAAAGAGACCCAGTACTTC.

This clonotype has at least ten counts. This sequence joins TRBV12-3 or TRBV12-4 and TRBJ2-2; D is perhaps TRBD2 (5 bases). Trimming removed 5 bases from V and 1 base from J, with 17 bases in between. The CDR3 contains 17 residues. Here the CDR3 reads CASSPPDLAQNTGELFF. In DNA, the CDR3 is TGTGCCAGCAGTCCGCCGGACCTAGCACAGAACACCGGGGAGCTGTTTTTT.

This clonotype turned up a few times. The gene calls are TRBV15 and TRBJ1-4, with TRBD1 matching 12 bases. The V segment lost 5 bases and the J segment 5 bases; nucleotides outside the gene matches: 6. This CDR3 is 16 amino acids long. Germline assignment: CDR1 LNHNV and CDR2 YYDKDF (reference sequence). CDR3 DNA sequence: TGTGCCACCAGCGCGGGGACAGGGGGCTGGAATGAAAAACTGTTTTTT. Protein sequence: CATSAGTGGWNEKLFF.

The CDR3 coding sequence is TGTGCCAGCAGCCTACTATCCCGGGAGACCCAGTACTTC. Protein sequence: CASSLLSRETQYF. The chain couples TRBV7-6 to TRBJ2-5; no clear D gene. The length of the CDR3 is 13 residues. V gave up 5 bases and J gave up 5 bases, with 12 bases separating them. Germline V lookup: CDR1 SGHVS, CDR2 FNYEAQ.

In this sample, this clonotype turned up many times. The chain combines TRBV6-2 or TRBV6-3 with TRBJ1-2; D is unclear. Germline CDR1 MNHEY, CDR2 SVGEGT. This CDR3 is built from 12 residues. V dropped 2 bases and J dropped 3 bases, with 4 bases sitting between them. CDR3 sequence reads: CASSYGYYGYTF. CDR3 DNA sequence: TGTGCCAGCAGTTACGGATACTATGGCTACACCTTC.

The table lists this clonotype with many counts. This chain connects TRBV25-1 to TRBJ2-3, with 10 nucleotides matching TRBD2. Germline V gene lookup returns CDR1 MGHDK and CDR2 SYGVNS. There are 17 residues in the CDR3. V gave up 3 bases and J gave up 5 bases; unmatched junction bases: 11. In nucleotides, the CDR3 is TGTGCCAGCAGTGATGACGGCCTAGCGGGAGTGATAGATACGCAGTATTTT. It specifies CASSDDGLAGVIDTQYF.

The CDR3 coding sequence is TGCGCCAGCAGCACGGGGACAGGGGAGGGTGAGCAGTTCTTC. Protein sequence: CASSTGTGEGEQFF. V usage is TRBV5-1 and J usage is TRBJ2-1, with 10 bases fitting TRBD1. Unmatched junction bases numbered 7, after V lost 4 bases and J lost 9 bases. Germline loops: CDR1 SGHRS, CDR2 YFSETQ. The CDR3 totals 14 residues.

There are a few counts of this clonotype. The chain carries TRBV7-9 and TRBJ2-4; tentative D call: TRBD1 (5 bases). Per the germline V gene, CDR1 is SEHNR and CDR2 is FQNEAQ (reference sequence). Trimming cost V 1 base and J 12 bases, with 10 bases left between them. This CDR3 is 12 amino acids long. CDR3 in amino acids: CASSLEAGYQYF. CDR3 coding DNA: TGTGCCAGCAGCTTAGAGGCAGGGTATCAGTACTTC. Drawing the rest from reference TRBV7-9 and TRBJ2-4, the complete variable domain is DTGVSQNPRHKITKRGQNVTFRCDPISEHNRLYWYRQTLGQGPEFLTYFQNEAQLEKSRLLSDRFSAERPKGSFSTLEIQRTEQGDSAMYLCASSLEAGYQYFGAGTRLSVL.

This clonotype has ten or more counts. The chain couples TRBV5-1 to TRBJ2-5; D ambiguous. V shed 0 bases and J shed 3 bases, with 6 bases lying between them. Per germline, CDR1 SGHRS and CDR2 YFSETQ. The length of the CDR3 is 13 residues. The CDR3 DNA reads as TGCGCCAGCAGCTTGGGTAACAAAGAGACCCAGTACTTC. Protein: CASSLGNKETQYF.

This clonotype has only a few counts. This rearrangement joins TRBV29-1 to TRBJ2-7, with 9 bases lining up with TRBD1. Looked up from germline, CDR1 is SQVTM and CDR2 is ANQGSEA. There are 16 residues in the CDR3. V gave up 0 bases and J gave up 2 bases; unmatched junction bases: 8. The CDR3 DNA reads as TGCAGCGTTGAAGAGGTATTGACAGGGGGAGCCTACGAGCAGTACTTC. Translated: CSVEEVLTGGAYEQYF.

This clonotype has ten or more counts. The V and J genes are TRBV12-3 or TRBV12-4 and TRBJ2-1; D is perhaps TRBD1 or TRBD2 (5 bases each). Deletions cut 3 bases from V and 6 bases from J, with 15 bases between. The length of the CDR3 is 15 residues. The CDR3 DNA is TGTGCCAGCAGTTTGGGACGGAAGACGATCAATGAGCAGTTCTTC. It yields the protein CASSLGRKTINEQFF.

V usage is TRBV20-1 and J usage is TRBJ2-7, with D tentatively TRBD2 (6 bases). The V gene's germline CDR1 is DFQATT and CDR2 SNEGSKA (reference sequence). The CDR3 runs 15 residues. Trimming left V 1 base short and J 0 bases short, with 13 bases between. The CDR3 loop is CSARVRGMGSYEQYF. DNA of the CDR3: TGCAGTGCTAGAGTTCGCGGGATGGGCTCCTACGAGCAGTACTTC.

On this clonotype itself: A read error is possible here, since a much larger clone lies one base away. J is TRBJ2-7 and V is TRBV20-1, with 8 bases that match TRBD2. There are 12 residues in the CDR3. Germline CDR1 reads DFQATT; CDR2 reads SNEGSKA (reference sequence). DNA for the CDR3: TGTAGTGTGAGCGGGAGCTCCTACGAGCAGAACTTC. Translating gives CSVSGSSYEQNF.

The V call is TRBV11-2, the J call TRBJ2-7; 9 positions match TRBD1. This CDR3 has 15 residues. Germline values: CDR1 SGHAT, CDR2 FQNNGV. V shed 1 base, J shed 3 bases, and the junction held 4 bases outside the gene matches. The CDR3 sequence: CASSLAWDRVYEQYV. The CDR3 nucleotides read TGTGCCAGCAGCTTAGCTTGGGACAGGGTCTACGAGCAGTACGTC.

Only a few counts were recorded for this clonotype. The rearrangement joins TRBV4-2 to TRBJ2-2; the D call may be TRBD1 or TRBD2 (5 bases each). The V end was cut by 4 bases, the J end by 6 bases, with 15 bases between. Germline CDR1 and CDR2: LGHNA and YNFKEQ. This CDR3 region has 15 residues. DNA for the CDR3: TGTGCCAGCAGCCCAGGAGTTCTGGGGGCCGGGGAGCTGTTTTTT. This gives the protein CASSPGVLGAGELFF.

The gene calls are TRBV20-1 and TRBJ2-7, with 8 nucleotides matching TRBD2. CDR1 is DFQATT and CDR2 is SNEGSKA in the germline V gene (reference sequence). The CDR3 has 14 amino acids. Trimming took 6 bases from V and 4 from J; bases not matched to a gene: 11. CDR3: CSAVIAGTVYEQYV. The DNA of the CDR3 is TGCAGTGCCGTCATAGCGGGGACGGTTTACGAGCAGTACGTC.

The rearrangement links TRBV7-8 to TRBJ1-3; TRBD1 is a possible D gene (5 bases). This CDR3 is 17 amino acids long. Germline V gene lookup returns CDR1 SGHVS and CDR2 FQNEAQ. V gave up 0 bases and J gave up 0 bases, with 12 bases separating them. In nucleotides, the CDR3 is TGTGCCAGCAGCTTAGCGGGACGTCAGGGCTCTGGAAACACCATATATTTT. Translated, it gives CASSLAGRQGSGNTIYF.

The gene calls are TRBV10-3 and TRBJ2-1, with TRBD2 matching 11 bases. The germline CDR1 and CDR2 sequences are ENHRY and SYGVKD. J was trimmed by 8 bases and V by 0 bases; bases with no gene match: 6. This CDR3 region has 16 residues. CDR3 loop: CAISESALAGGYEQFF. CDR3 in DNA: TGTGCCATCAGTGAGTCGGCCCTAGCGGGAGGCTATGAGCAGTTCTTC.

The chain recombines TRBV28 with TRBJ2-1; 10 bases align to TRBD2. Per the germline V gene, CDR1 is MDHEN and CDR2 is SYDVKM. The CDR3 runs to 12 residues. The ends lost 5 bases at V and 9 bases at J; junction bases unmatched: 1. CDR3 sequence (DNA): TGTGCCAGCAGTACTAGCGGGGCTGAGCAGTTCTTC. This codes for CASSTSGAEQFF.